The 9 T cell receptor beta chains in this list originate from one sample, sequenced in a study of T cell changes during pregnancy in multiple sclerosis. The data were produced by immunoSEQ multiplex PCR, yet TCRdb's version contains in-frame clones alone and is incomplete. The repertoire includes around 34,000 clones, roughly nine tenths of them detected once, and about 12% sits in the top ten. The sample was CD8+ T cells from peripheral blood mononuclear cells, taken in the first trimester of pregnancy. The receptors stem from a female donor with multiple sclerosis, enrolled in a pregnancy study.

This clone appeared once. The CDR3 DNA follows: TGTGCCAGCAGTTCCCCGGATCTAGCGGCGAACACCGGGGAGCTGTTTTTT. This codes for CASSSPDLAANTGELFF. The gene calls are TRBV28 and TRBJ2-2, with 7 bases lining up with TRBD2. CDR3 length: 17 residues. From germline, CDR1 is MDHEN and CDR2 SYDVKM. Trimming cost V 4 bases and J 0 bases; bases outside gene matches: 8.

The V call is TRBV5-4, the J call TRBJ2-5; D may be TRBD2 (6 bases). Germline V lookup: CDR1 SGHNT, CDR2 YYREEE (reference sequence). The V end lost 1 base, the J end lost 5 bases, and 12 bases lay between the germline ends. The CDR3 has 14 amino acids. CDR3 amino acids: CASSLLWEVETQYF. The CDR3 DNA reads as TGTGCCAGCAGCTTGCTCTGGGAGGTTGAGACCCAGTACTTC.

CDR3 DNA: TGTGCCAGCAGTCACACGGGACAGGGATCCTACGAGCAGTACTTC. Protein: CASSHTGQGSYEQYF. The V gene is TRBV27, the J gene TRBJ2-7, with 9 bases fitting TRBD1. The CDR3 loop spans 15 amino acids. V lost 5 bases and J lost 1; bases outside the gene matches: 6. CDR1 is MNHEY, CDR2 SMNVEV, per germline (reference sequence).

V and J are TRBV9 and TRBJ1-1, with D possibly TRBD1 on 6 matching bases. The CDR3 is made up of 16 amino acids. The germline V and J ends were trimmed by 8 bases and 1 base, with 21 bases remaining between them. CDR1 SGDLS and CDR2 YYNGEE come from the germline V gene. This chain's CDR3 is CARKGSGGAGNTEAFF. CDR3 sequence (DNA): TGTGCCAGAAAAGGGTCGGGGGGCGCAGGGAACACTGAAGCTTTCTTT.

The rearrangement links TRBV27 to TRBJ2-5; D ambiguous. Germline V gene lookup returns CDR1 MNHEY and CDR2 SMNVEV (reference sequence). The CDR3 length is 16 residues. Trimming took off 5 bases at V and 4 bases at J, with 20 bases between the two ends. The CDR3 loop is CASSPSSRPIRETQYF. CDR3 DNA sequence: TGTGCCAGCAGTCCGAGTAGCAGACCTATTAGAGAGACCCAGTACTTC.

Comment on this clone: Its ends do not fully match the called genes, so a read error is possible. J is TRBJ2-1 and V is TRBV19, with 9 bases lining up with TRBD2. Germline loops: CDR1 LNHDA, CDR2 SQIVND (reference sequence). This CDR3 region has 16 residues. The CDR3 DNA reads TGTGCCAGTAGCATAGGGAAGGTAGCGGGAGCGGATGAGCAGTTCTTC. Amino acid sequence: CASSIGKVAGADEQFF.

The CDR3 sequence is CASSLSGTGNGYTF. CDR3 sequence (DNA): TGTGCCAGCAGTTTATCCGGGACAGGGAATGGCTACACCTTC. The chain joins TRBV27 to TRBJ1-2, with 9 bases matching TRBD1. The CDR3 is 14 residues long. The trim removed 0 bases at V and 6 bases at J, leaving 2 bases unmatched. CDR1 and CDR2 from the germline V gene are MNHEY and SMNVEV (reference sequence).

The chain combines TRBV2 with TRBJ1-1, with D possibly TRBD1 on 5 matching bases. The CDR3 covers 12 residues. V dropped 4 bases and J dropped 7 bases, with 10 bases sitting between them. Germline CDR1 and CDR2: SNHLY and FYNNEI. The CDR3 spells CASSVRGIEAFF. In DNA, the CDR3 is TGTGCCAGCAGTGTACGGGGGATTGAAGCTTTCTTT.

The J gene is TRBJ2-7, the V gene TRBV29-1; D unclear. V was clipped by 7 bases and J by 6 bases, with 10 bases between them. This CDR3 has 10 amino acids. CDR1 is SQVTM, CDR2 ANQGSEA, per germline. The CDR3 protein is CSAASGEQYF. CDR3 DNA sequence: TGCAGCGCCGCATCGGGCGAGCAGTACTTC.